This T cell receptor beta chain was obtained from a study of cytomegalovirus exposure and HLA in healthy donors. Looking at the study overall: A prior analysis found about 110 million unique TCR beta sequences from around 190 million T cells. In an early release, HLA-typed donors contributed 77 million or so unique TCR sequences.

The PCR used 60 Vbeta and 13 Jbeta primers. The method was immunoSEQ multiplex PCR; TCRdb's version includes in-frame clones alone and lacks a portion of them. The sample has about 150,000 clones; around 75% are singletons. Findings and limits, study-wide: The dataset shows that most TCR sequences were rare, while some public TCRs occurred in many donors.

The CDR3 totals 15 residues. In germline, CDR1 is SGHRS, CDR2 YFSETQ. V lost 3 bases to trimming and J lost 4 bases; unmatched junction nucleotides: 7. A remark on this clone: Its matching antigen is unknown.

This receptor was obtained from a male donor in good health and CMV-seronegative. V usage is TRBV5-1 and J usage is TRBJ2-7; 10 bases are shared with TRBD1. Sequenced material: PBMCs. The CDR3 protein is CASSSGGQGGYEQYF. Written as DNA, the CDR3 is TGCGCCAGCAGCTCGGGCGGACAGGGGGGATACGAGCAGTACTTC.